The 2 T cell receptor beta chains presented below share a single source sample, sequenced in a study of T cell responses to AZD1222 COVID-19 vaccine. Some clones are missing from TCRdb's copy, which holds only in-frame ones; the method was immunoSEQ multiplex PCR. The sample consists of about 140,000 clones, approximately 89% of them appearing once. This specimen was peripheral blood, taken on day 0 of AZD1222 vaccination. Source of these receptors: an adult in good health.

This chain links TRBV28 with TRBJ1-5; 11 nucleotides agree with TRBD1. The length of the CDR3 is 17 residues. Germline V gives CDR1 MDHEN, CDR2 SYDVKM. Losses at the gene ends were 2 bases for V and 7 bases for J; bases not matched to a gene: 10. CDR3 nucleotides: TGTGCCAGCAGTTTACTTCTTTGGGACAGGGGGAGACAGCCCCAGCATTTT. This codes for CASSLLLWDRGRQPQHF.

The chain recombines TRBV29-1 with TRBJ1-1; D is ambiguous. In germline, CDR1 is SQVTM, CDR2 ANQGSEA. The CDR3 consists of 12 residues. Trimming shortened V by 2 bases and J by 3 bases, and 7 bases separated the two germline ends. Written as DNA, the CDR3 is TGCAGCGTTGAAAACGGGCACACTGAAGCTTTCTTT. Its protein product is CSVENGHTEAFF.